These T cell receptor beta chains were read from a single sample in a study of CD8 T cells in ankylosing spondylitis. TCRdb used MiXCR to reprocess the 5' RACE reads, holding one entry per CDR3 protein. The sample lists roughly 240,000 distinct CDR3 sequences, 8% to 10% occurring once. Source material: blood, either unsorted or a sorted T cell fraction (not recorded which). These receptors came from a female donor with ankylosing spondylitis or in good health (not recorded which). CDR3s include the opening cysteine and the closing phenylalanine or tryptophan. The D gene is left open where the match is weak. Size tells how often a clone was seen (once, few, many) or the class of an expanded clone, and some rows leave it out.

V gene: TRBV18; J gene: TRBJ2-1; clone size: -; D gene: -; CDR3 protein: CASSPQLAHYNEQFF; CDR3 DNA: TGTGCCAGCTCACCACAACTAGCCCACTACAATGAGCAGTTCTTC
V gene: TRBV5-6; J gene: TRBJ2-2; clone size: many; D gene: -; CDR3 protein: CASSLGTSGAGELFF; CDR3 DNA: TGTGCCAGCAGCCTAGGGACTTCAGGGGCCGGGGAGCTGTTTTTT
V gene: TRBV7-6; J gene: TRBJ2-7; clone size: -; D gene: -; CDR3 protein: CAPPEQYF; CDR3 DNA: TGTGCCCCGCCCGAGCAGTACTTC
V gene: TRBV11-2; J gene: TRBJ2-3; clone size: few; D gene: -; CDR3 protein: CASSPGEERSPPQYF; CDR3 DNA: TGTGCCAGCAGCCCCGGGGAGGAGCGGAGCCCCCCGCAGTATTTT
V gene: TRBV10-3; J gene: TRBJ2-5; clone size: -; D gene: -; CDR3 protein: CAISSRALETQYF; CDR3 DNA: TGTGCCATCAGTTCGAGGGCCTTAGAGACCCAGTACTTC
V gene: TRBV20-1; J gene: TRBJ2-7; clone size: many; D gene: -; CDR3 protein: CSARNPQGSYEQYF; CDR3 DNA: TGCAGTGCTAGAAACCCCCAGGGGAGTTACGAGCAGTACTTC
V gene: TRBV6-1; J gene: TRBJ2-1; clone size: many; D gene: -; CDR3 protein: CASSEGGSYNEQFF; CDR3 DNA: TGTGCCAGCAGTGAGGGCGGCTCCTACAATGAGCAGTTCTTC
V gene: TRBV15; J gene: TRBJ1-2; clone size: many; D gene: -; CDR3 protein: CATSRLGEGPGLRGYTF; CDR3 DNA: TGTGCCACCAGCAGGCTCGGGGAGGGACCGGGTCTCAGGGGCTACACCTTC
V gene: TRBV29-1; J gene: TRBJ2-5; clone size: many; D gene: -; CDR3 protein: CSPLSLDLETQYF; CDR3 DNA: TGCAGCCCCCTTAGCCTAGACTTGGAGACCCAGTACTTC
V gene: TRBV12-3/TRBV12-4; J gene: TRBJ1-1; clone size: many; D gene: TRBD1; CDR3 protein: CASSLDRTNTEAFF; CDR3 DNA: TGTGCCAGCAGTCTGGACAGGACGAACACTGAAGCTTTCTTT
V gene: TRBV11-3; J gene: TRBJ2-1; clone size: many; D gene: -; CDR3 protein: CASSLGASLNEQFF; CDR3 DNA: TGTGCCAGCAGCTTAGGAGCCAGTCTCAATGAGCAGTTCTTC
V gene: TRBV7-3; J gene: TRBJ2-1; clone size: many; D gene: -; CDR3 protein: CASSPRGGLSYNEQFF; CDR3 DNA: TGTGCCAGCAGCCCACGGGGAGGCCTCTCCTACAATGAGCAGTTCTTC
V gene: TRBV19; J gene: TRBJ1-5; clone size: many; D gene: -; CDR3 protein: CASTPGRAGQPQHF; CDR3 DNA: TGTGCCAGTACCCCAGGGAGGGCTGGCCAGCCCCAGCATTTT
V gene: TRBV20-1; J gene: TRBJ2-1; clone size: -; D gene: -; CDR3 protein: CSARPPSGTGTLEQFF; CDR3 DNA: TGCAGTGCTAGACCCCCCTCGGGGACCGGGACCCTAGAGCAGTTCTTC
V gene: TRBV20-1; J gene: TRBJ2-1; clone size: many; D gene: -; CDR3 protein: CSARELSGSSYNEQFF; CDR3 DNA: TGCAGTGCTAGAGAACTTAGCGGAAGCTCCTACAATGAGCAGTTCTTC
V gene: TRBV9; J gene: TRBJ2-1; clone size: many; D gene: TRBD2; CDR3 protein: CASSVSLGEGLNEQFF; CDR3 DNA: TGTGCCAGCAGCGTATCCTTGGGGGAGGGCCTCAATGAGCAGTTCTTC
V gene: TRBV6-2/TRBV6-3; J gene: TRBJ2-1; clone size: few; D gene: TRBD2; CDR3 protein: CASSYYRLAEDNEQFF; CDR3 DNA: TGTGCCAGCAGTTATTACAGACTAGCGGAGGACAATGAGCAGTTCTTC
V gene: TRBV6-2/TRBV6-3; J gene: TRBJ2-5; clone size: few; D gene: -; CDR3 protein: CASSYSVTSIQETQYF; CDR3 DNA: TGTGCCAGCAGTTACTCTGTAACTTCCATCCAAGAGACCCAGTACTTC
V gene: TRBV5-5; J gene: TRBJ2-5; clone size: many; D gene: TRBD1; CDR3 protein: CASSWTGDETQYF; CDR3 DNA: TGTGCCAGCAGCTGGACAGGGGACGAGACCCAGTACTTC
V gene: TRBV5-1; J gene: TRBJ1-3; clone size: many; D gene: TRBD1; CDR3 protein: CASSRDSNFGNTIYF; CDR3 DNA: TGCGCCAGCAGCAGGGACAGTAACTTCGGAAACACCATATATTTT
V gene: TRBV20-1; J gene: TRBJ2-1; clone size: many; D gene: -; CDR3 protein: CSAREFQRNEQFF; CDR3 DNA: TGCAGTGCTAGGGAGTTTCAGCGCAATGAGCAGTTCTTC
V gene: TRBV18; J gene: TRBJ2-5; clone size: -; D gene: -; CDR3 protein: CASSPPPRVRGQETQYF; CDR3 DNA: TGTGCCAGCTCACCGCCACCTCGGGTCCGAGGCCAAGAGACCCAGTACTTC
V gene: TRBV6-1; J gene: TRBJ2-7; clone size: many; D gene: TRBD2; CDR3 protein: CASAGLAGFYEQYF; CDR3 DNA: TGTGCCAGCGCGGGACTAGCGGGATTCTACGAGCAGTACTTC
V gene: TRBV12-3/TRBV12-4; J gene: TRBJ1-6; clone size: many; D gene: -; CDR3 protein: CASSFRAPNSPLHF; CDR3 DNA: TGTGCCAGCAGTTTCAGGGCCCCGAATTCACCCCTCCACTTT
V gene: TRBV6-2/TRBV6-3; J gene: TRBJ2-7; clone size: -; D gene: -; CDR3 protein: CASSAPRQRDEQYF; CDR3 DNA: TGTGCCAGCAGCGCCCCTCGGCAGCGCGACGAGCAGTACTTC
V gene: TRBV5-1; J gene: TRBJ2-3; clone size: many; D gene: TRBD1; CDR3 protein: CASSLGDRDPDTQYF; CDR3 DNA: TGCGCCAGCAGCTTAGGGGACAGGGATCCAGATACGCAGTATTTT
V gene: TRBV15; J gene: TRBJ2-1; clone size: many; D gene: TRBD1; CDR3 protein: CATSRRGQGRNEQFF; CDR3 DNA: TGTGCCACCAGCAGGCGGGGACAGGGTCGTAATGAGCAGTTCTTC
V gene: TRBV11-2; J gene: TRBJ2-7; clone size: few; D gene: TRBD2; CDR3 protein: CASSARTSGLEVEQYF; CDR3 DNA: TGTGCCAGCAGCGCGAGGACTAGCGGGCTAGAGGTCGAGCAGTACTTC
V gene: TRBV5-1; J gene: TRBJ2-2; clone size: many; D gene: -; CDR3 protein: CASSLEGLNTGELFF; CDR3 DNA: TGCGCCAGCAGCTTGGAGGGCCTAAACACCGGGGAGCTGTTTTTT
V gene: TRBV20-1; J gene: TRBJ2-3; clone size: many; D gene: TRBD2; CDR3 protein: CSADPLAGDGDTQYF; CDR3 DNA: TGCAGTGCAGATCCACTAGCGGGAGATGGAGATACGCAGTATTTT
V gene: TRBV18; J gene: TRBJ2-2; clone size: -; D gene: -; CDR3 protein: CASSRGQMNTGELFF; CDR3 DNA: TGTGCCAGCTCACGTGGACAGATGAACACCGGGGAGCTGTTTTTT
V gene: TRBV4-2; J gene: TRBJ2-7; clone size: many; D gene: -; CDR3 protein: CASSQAGDYEQYF; CDR3 DNA: TGTGCCAGCAGCCAAGCAGGGGACTACGAGCAGTACTTC
V gene: TRBV20-1; J gene: TRBJ2-2; clone size: -; D gene: -; CDR3 protein: CSARWSKNTGELFF; CDR3 DNA: TGCAGTGCTAGATGGAGCAAGAACACCGGGGAGCTGTTTTTT
V gene: TRBV29-1; J gene: TRBJ2-3; clone size: many; D gene: TRBD2; CDR3 protein: CSADDLAGEWGHQADTQYF; CDR3 DNA: TGCAGCGCAGATGATCTAGCGGGAGAGTGGGGGCACCAGGCAGATACGCAGTATTTT
V gene: TRBV12-3/TRBV12-4; J gene: TRBJ2-6; clone size: many; D gene: -; CDR3 protein: CASSLAGPGANVLTF; CDR3 DNA: TGTGCCAGCAGTTTAGCAGGGCCAGGGGCCAACGTCCTGACTTTC
V gene: TRBV9; J gene: TRBJ2-6; clone size: many; D gene: -; CDR3 protein: CASSVNSGANVLTF; CDR3 DNA: TGTGCCAGCAGCGTTAACTCTGGGGCCAACGTCCTGACTTTC
V gene: TRBV5-1; J gene: TRBJ2-2; clone size: many; D gene: -; CDR3 protein: CASSTKTGAGELFF; CDR3 DNA: TGCGCCAGCAGCACAAAGACGGGAGCCGGGGAGCTGTTTTTT
V gene: TRBV20-1; J gene: TRBJ2-5; clone size: -; D gene: -; CDR3 protein: CSARGALGLTETQYF; CDR3 DNA: TGCAGTGCTAGAGGCGCCCTCGGACTCACCGAGACCCAGTACTTC
V gene: TRBV20-1; J gene: TRBJ2-7; clone size: many; D gene: -; CDR3 protein: CSARVRTAYEQYF; CDR3 DNA: TGCAGTGCTAGAGTCCGGACAGCCTACGAGCAGTACTTC
V gene: TRBV15; J gene: TRBJ1-3; clone size: many; D gene: -; CDR3 protein: CATSRAPEPGNTIYF; CDR3 DNA: TGTGCCACCAGCAGAGCCCCCGAACCTGGAAACACCATATATTTT